These 19 T cell receptor beta chains came from one sample sequenced in a study of T cell repertoires in cytomegalovirus infection. TCRdb analysed the reads with MiXCR anew, one entry per CDR3 protein. The sample has 450,000 to 550,000 distinct CDR3 sequences, approximately 16% seen once. The sample consisted of CD8+ T cells from PBMCs. These receptors came from a human donor in good health (CMV status not recorded). Some clones in this sample may be carry-over from other donors' samples.

The rearrangement joins TRBV9 to TRBJ2-3; D is uncertain. The CDR3 totals 15 residues. V was shortened by 0 bases and J by 2 bases, with 10 bases between the two germline ends. Germline CDR1 and CDR2: SGDLS and YYNGEE. CDR3 loop: CASSVGFTPTDTQYF. The CDR3 region has the DNA TGTGCCAGCAGCGTAGGCTTCACCCCCACAGATACGCAGTATTTT.

V gene TRBV6-1 combines with J gene TRBJ2-7; perhaps D is TRBD1 or TRBD2 (5 bases each). Trimming removed 5 bases at V and 5 bases at J, with 16 bases between. Per the germline V gene, CDR1 is MNHNS and CDR2 is SASEGT. The CDR3 has 14 residues. The CDR3: CASSSGAPAHEQYF. Written as DNA, the CDR3 is TGTGCCAGCAGTTCCGGGGCCCCGGCCCACGAGCAGTACTTC.

The genes are TRBV9 and TRBJ1-4; TRBD1 matches at 10 bases. The V gene's germline CDR1 is SGDLS and CDR2 YYNGEE. The junction had 4 bases not matched to a gene; V was cut back by 3 bases and J by 8 bases. CDR3 length equals 14 residues. This CDR3 reads CASSAGQGEEKLFF. The CDR3 DNA sequence: TGTGCCAGCAGCGCAGGACAGGGGGAGGAAAAACTGTTTTTT.

The chain carries TRBV28 and TRBJ2-7; a weak D match, TRBD1 (6 bases). This CDR3 is 13 amino acids long. CDR1 MDHEN and CDR2 SYDVKM come from the germline V gene. V gave up 6 bases and J gave up 7 bases, with 16 bases separating them. CDR3 nucleotide sequence: TGTGCCAGCAGGGACAGCTCGAAGGAAGAGCAGTACTTC. It specifies CASRDSSKEEQYF.

This clonotype was detected ten times or more. The chain carries TRBV7-3 and TRBJ1-1; 7 nucleotides line up with TRBD1. Germline V lookup: CDR1 SGHTA, CDR2 FQGTGA. The CDR3 length is 15 residues. J was trimmed by 5 bases and V by 5 bases; bases with no gene match: 11. The CDR3 sequence: CASSRIRGGSTEAFF. CDR3 DNA sequence: TGTGCCAGCAGCCGCATCAGGGGGGGTTCTACTGAAGCTTTCTTT. The variable domain in full, with the rest retrieved from reference TRBV7-3 and TRBJ1-1, is GAGVSQTPSNKVTEKGKYVELRCDPISGHTALYWYRQSLGQGPEFLIYFQGTGAADDSGLPNDRFFAVRPEGSVSTLKIQRTERGDSAVYLCASSRIRGGSTEAFFGQGTRLTVV.

At least ten counts were recorded for this clonotype. CDR3 amino acids: CASSLGRESSYNEQFF. The CDR3, as DNA: TGTGCCAGCAGCTTAGGGAGGGAGAGCTCCTACAATGAGCAGTTCTTC. The rearrangement links TRBV11-2 to TRBJ2-1, with TRBD2 as a possible D gene (6 bases). The CDR3 is 16 amino acids. CDR1 and CDR2 from the germline V gene are SGHAT and FQNNGV. The V gene lost 1 base and the J gene lost 0 bases, with 10 bases spanning the gap.

V is TRBV7-6 and J is TRBJ2-7, with a tentative D call TRBD1 (6 bases). The CDR3 has 13 residues. V lost 5 bases, J lost 3 bases, and 11 bases lay in between. Germline values: CDR1 SGHVS, CDR2 FNYEAQ. Written as DNA, the CDR3 is TGTGCCAGCAGCGTTGGACAGAACTACGAGCAGTACTTC. This encodes CASSVGQNYEQYF.

This clonotype turned up a few times. This chain links TRBV5-4 with TRBJ2-7; perhaps TRBD1 as D (5 bases). V was trimmed by 4 bases and J by 2 bases, leaving 13 bases between them. There are 14 residues in the CDR3. Germline assignment: CDR1 SGHNT and CDR2 YYREEE (reference sequence). This CDR3 reads CASSPGADPYEQYF. The CDR3 nucleotides are TGTGCCAGCAGCCCTGGGGCGGACCCCTACGAGCAGTACTTC.

This clonotype has more than one count but fewer than ten. J is TRBJ2-3 and V is TRBV30, with TRBD2 as a possible D gene (6 bases). The V and J ends lost 4 bases and 3 bases respectively, with 11 bases between them. CDR3 size: 13 residues. Per germline, CDR1 GTSNPN and CDR2 SVGIG (reference sequence). This CDR3 is CAWTGVRTDTQYF. The CDR3 region has the DNA TGTGCCTGGACGGGAGTTCGGACAGATACGCAGTATTTT. Full variable domain (missing parts from reference TRBV30 and TRBJ2-3): SQTIHQWPATLVQPVGSPLSLECTVEGTSNPNLYWYRQAAGRGLQLLFYSVGIGQISSEVPQNLSASRPQDRQFILSSKKLLLSDSGFYLCAWTGVRTDTQYFGPGTRLTVL.

This clonotype was seen ten or more times. The rearrangement joins TRBV7-6 to TRBJ2-7; TRBD1 aligns across 9 bases. The CDR3 is made up of 13 amino acids. Germline V gives CDR1 SGHVS, CDR2 FNYEAQ. The V gene end was trimmed by 5 bases and the J gene end by 6 bases; junction bases not matched to a gene: 5. CDR3 in amino acids: CASSPRDRAEQYF. In DNA form, the CDR3 reads TGTGCCAGCAGCCCCCGGGACAGGGCCGAGCAGTACTTC. Filled out from reference TRBV7-6 and TRBJ2-7, the complete variable domain reads GAGVSQSPRYKVTKRGQDVALRCDPISGHVSLYWYRQALGQGPEFLTYFNYEAQQDKSGLPNDRFSAERPEGSISTLTIQRTEQRDSAMYRCASSPRDRAEQYFGPGTRLTVT.

This clonotype was seen ten or more times. The chain carries TRBV12-3 or TRBV12-4 and TRBJ2-4; D possibly uses TRBD1 or TRBD2 (6 bases each). Deletions cut 5 bases from V and 8 bases from J, with 10 bases between. CDR3 size: 12 residues. CDR3 DNA sequence: TGTGCCAGCAGTGGTAGGGGGGACATTCAGTACTTC. Protein: CASSGRGDIQYF.

Comments on this clonotype: A much larger clonotype is one base distant, so this may be a read error. The CDR3 region is CASSWDRGLGELFF. The CDR3 DNA reads TGTGCCAGCAGCTGGGACAGGGGACTCGGGGAGCTGTTTTTT. This chain connects TRBV11-2 to TRBJ2-2; 10 bases are shared with TRBD1. V was pared by 4 bases and J by 7 bases, with 3 bases of the junction left unmatched. This CDR3 spans 14 amino acids. CDR1 SGHAT and CDR2 FQNNGV come from the germline V gene.

This clonotype showed up many times. The chain carries TRBV4-1 and TRBJ2-1; D call uncertain. This CDR3 has 15 amino acids. Deletions cut 1 base from V and 5 bases from J, with 12 bases between. Germline assignment: CDR1 MGHRA and CDR2 YSYEKL. The CDR3 spells CASSQGSGGDNEQFF. The CDR3 coding sequence is TGCGCCAGCAGCCAAGGCTCAGGTGGAGACAATGAGCAGTTCTTC.

This clonotype was counted many times. V gene TRBV11-2 combines with J gene TRBJ2-7, with TRBD1 identical over 10 bases. CDR3 length: 18 residues. CDR1 and CDR2 from the germline V gene are SGHAT and FQNNGV. Trimming at V came to 0 bases and at J to 4 bases, leaving 12 bases not matched to a gene. CDR3 sequence reads: CASSLEPPPGTGEYEQYF. CDR3 DNA: TGTGCCAGCAGCTTAGAACCCCCGCCCGGGACAGGGGAATACGAGCAGTACTTC.

This clonotype showed up many times. The rearrangement links TRBV27 to TRBJ2-1, with no clear D. The germline gives CDR1 MNHEY, CDR2 SMNVEV (reference sequence). V dropped 3 bases and J dropped 9 bases, with 12 bases sitting between them. The CDR3 is 13 residues long. The CDR3 DNA reads TGTGCCAGCAGTTTCTCCAGCAGTGGTGAGCAGTTCTTC. This sequence encodes CASSFSSSGEQFF.

V and J are TRBV19 and TRBJ2-3; TRBD2 might be the D (5 bases). The CDR3 length is 14 residues. The V and J ends lost 3 bases and 5 bases respectively, with 12 bases between them. Looked up from germline, CDR1 is LNHDA and CDR2 is SQIVND (reference sequence). The CDR3 region has the DNA TGTGCCAGTAGTATTGACGGACTTCTAGATACGCAGTATTTT. Its translation: CASSIDGLLDTQYF.

This clonotype was detected many times. This chain uses TRBV25-1 with TRBJ2-4; TRBD1 agrees at 8 bases. The length of the CDR3 is 15 residues. CDR1 MGHDK and CDR2 SYGVNS come from the germline V gene. V shed 4 bases, J shed 3 bases, and the junction held 5 bases outside the gene matches. The CDR3 region is CASSADREVKNIQYF. The CDR3 DNA is TGTGCCAGCAGTGCGGACAGGGAAGTCAAAAACATTCAGTACTTC.

This clonotype was seen ten or more times. This chain links TRBV28 with TRBJ2-7, with 9 bases matching TRBD1. The CDR3 totals 14 residues. V shed 3 bases and J 4 bases; nucleotides not matched to a gene: 4. CDR1 MDHEN and CDR2 SYDVKM come from the germline V gene. DNA for the CDR3: TGTGCCAGCAGTTTTGAACAGGGGGCATACGAGCAGTACTTC. It encodes CASSFEQGAYEQYF.

This clonotype was recorded at least ten times. The rearrangement links TRBV7-9 to TRBJ1-1; the D is unclear. Germline values: CDR1 SEHNR, CDR2 FQNEAQ (reference sequence). V was cut by 5 bases and J by 7 bases, with 14 bases left in between. The length of the CDR3 is 13 residues. CDR3 in DNA: TGTGCCAGCAGCCCTTCTCCCGTTCATGAAGCTTTCTTT. It yields the protein CASSPSPVHEAFF.